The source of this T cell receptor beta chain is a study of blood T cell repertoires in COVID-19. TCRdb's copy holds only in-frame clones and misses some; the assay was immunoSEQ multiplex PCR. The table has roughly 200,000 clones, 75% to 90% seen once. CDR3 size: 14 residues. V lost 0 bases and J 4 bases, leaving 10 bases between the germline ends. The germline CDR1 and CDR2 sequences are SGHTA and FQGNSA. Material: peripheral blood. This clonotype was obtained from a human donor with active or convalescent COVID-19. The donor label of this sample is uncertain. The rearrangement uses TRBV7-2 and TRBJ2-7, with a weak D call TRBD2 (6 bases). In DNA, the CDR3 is TGTGCCAGCAGCTTAGCGCCGGGGGTTTACGAGCAGTACTTC. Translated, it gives CASSLAPGVYEQYF.